This TCR beta chain was captured by sequencing in a study of beta chain features in type 1 diabetes. Sorting gave populations that all exceeded 95% purity. All of the isolated RNA was reverse transcribed, so expressed TCRB transcripts were sequenced. Sequencing used immunoSEQ multiplex PCR; TCRdb keeps in-frame clones, though not all of them. The table lists 200,000 to 250,000 clones, roughly 30% of them singletons. Looked up from germline, CDR1 is SGHNT and CDR2 is YYREEE (reference sequence). V lost 0 bases to trimming and J lost 10 bases, with 5 bases between them. This CDR3 comprises 11 residues. The sequence was collected from a young man in good health. The gene calls are TRBV5-4 and TRBJ2-1; D perhaps matches TRBD2 (5 bases). The sample taken for sequencing was central memory CD4+ T cells from blood. Here the CDR3 reads CASSLASEQFF. The DNA for the CDR3 is TGTGCCAGCAGCTTGGCTAGCGAGCAGTTCTTC.